This is a list of T cell receptor beta chains from one sample in a study of shared clonotypes between healthy human individuals. Assay used: immunoSEQ multiplex PCR; TCRdb lists only in-frame clones, some missing. This repertoire shows about 980,000 clones, 70% to 85% found once; its top ten account for approximately 1.5%. Sequenced: memory CD4+ T cells sorted from blood. These receptors originate from a man between 18 and 29 years old in good health. Each CDR3 is given with its conserved first and last residue. A D gene is named only where the DNA matches it firmly. Size values are once, few and many counts, or a class for expanded clones, and some rows have none.

J,V,D,size,DNA,CDR3
TRBJ1-2,TRBV2,TRBD1,-,TGTGCCAGCGAGACAGGGAGAGGCTACACCTTC,CASETGRGYTF
TRBJ2-3,TRBV11-2,TRBD2,few,TGTGCCAGCAGCTCCGAGCGGGGGACGACGCAGTATTTT,CASSSERGTTQYF
TRBJ2-5,TRBV7-9,-,-,TGTGCCAGCACTATTTCCGGGAGCGAGACCCAGTACTTC,CASTISGSETQYF
TRBJ1-3,TRBV21-1,-,-,TGTGCCAGCAGCAAAGAGGAAAACACCATATATTTT,CASSKEENTIYF
TRBJ1-6,TRBV30,-,once,TGTGCCTGGAGTGTACCAGGACTCGATAATTCACCCCTCCACTTT,CAWSVPGLDNSPLHF
TRBJ1-6,TRBV9,-,once,TGTGCCAGCAGCGGCCGTGACGGATATAATTCACCCCTCCACTTT,CASSGRDGYNSPLHF
TRBJ2-3,TRBV11-2,TRBD2,-,TGTGCCAGCAGCTCCCTGCGGGAGGGGCGAGGTACGCAGTATTTT,CASSSLREGRGTQYF
TRBJ2-7,TRBV4-1,-,-,TGCGCCAGCAGCCAGGTTGGGGGGAGCTCCTACGAGCAGTACTTC,CASSQVGGSSYEQYF
TRBJ2-7,TRBV7-2,-,-,TGTGCCAGCACTTGGTCGGGTCCCCAAGCTGCCGAGCAGTACTTC,CASTWSGPQAAEQYF
TRBJ1-5,TRBV14,-,-,TGTGCCAGCAGCCAAGGGGGAAAAAGCAATCAGCCCCAGCATTTT,CASSQGGKSNQPQHF
TRBJ1-2,TRBV28,-,-,TGTGCCAGCACCCGGAGTCCGGGGTATGGCTACACCTTC,CASTRSPGYGYTF
TRBJ1-5,TRBV15,-,-,TGTGCCACCAGCTCCGGGTCCGCCCAGGCCCAGCATTTT,CATSSGSAQAQHF
TRBJ1-4,TRBV30,TRBD1,-,TGTGCCTGGAGTATACAGGGGGCCGAAAAACTGTTTTTT,CAWSIQGAEKLFF
TRBJ2-7,TRBV6-1,TRBD1,-,TGTGCCAGCAGTCCTACAGGGGGCCGCTACGAGCAGTACTTC,CASSPTGGRYEQYF
TRBJ2-1,TRBV5-1,-,-,TGCGCCAGCAGCTCGGATGGGGGGCCAAGAAATGAGCAGTTCTTC,CASSSDGGPRNEQFF
TRBJ2-7,TRBV9,TRBD2,once,TGTGCCAGCAGCGTAGCTCCTAGCGGGAGGTACGAGCAGTACTTC,CASSVAPSGRYEQYF
TRBJ2-1,TRBV29-1,-,-,TGCAGCGTTGAAGCATCCGACAGGGAGGGGGCCTACAATGAGCAGTTCTTC,CSVEASDREGAYNEQFF
TRBJ2-6,TRBV5-1,-,-,TGCGCCAGCAGCTTGGCCAGCCCGGCTGGGGCCAACGTCCTGACTTTC,CASSLASPAGANVLTF
TRBJ2-2,TRBV7-7,TRBD2,-,TGTGCTGTAGCGGGAGCGAACACCGGGGAGCTGTTTTTT,CAVAGANTGELFF
TRBJ2-1,TRBV4-3,TRBD2,-,TGCGCCAGCAGCCAAGGCGGGACTAGCGCCGAGCAGTTCTTC,CASSQGGTSAEQFF
TRBJ2-2,TRBV6-5,TRBD2,-,TGTGCCAGCAGTTACTCGGGACTATCCGGGGAGCTGTTTTTT,CASSYSGLSGELFF
TRBJ2-1,TRBV11-3,-,-,TGTGCCAGCAGCGAGAACACGGGTGAGCAGTTCTTC,CASSENTGEQFF
TRBJ2-2,TRBV7-9,-,-,TGTGCCAGCAGCTTCTCCCACAGGGAGGAGCTGTTTTTT,CASSFSHREELFF
TRBJ2-5,TRBV11-1,TRBD2,-,TGTGCCAGCAGCTCCGCGGGGGGGCCGGGGTTTGAAGAGACCCAGTACTTC,CASSSAGGPGFEETQYF
TRBJ1-3,TRBV30,-,-,TGTGCCTGGAGTGTAGGTCGAAACACCATATATTTT,CAWSVGRNTIYF
TRBJ2-7,TRBV19,TRBD1,-,TGTGCCAGTAGTAGGGGACAGGGCGACGAGCAGTACTTC,CASSRGQGDEQYF
TRBJ2-7,TRBV5-1,TRBD2,-,TGCGCCAGCAGCTTGGTAGCGGGGGGCTCCTACGAGCAGTACTTC,CASSLVAGGSYEQYF
TRBJ2-7,TRBV11-2,TRBD1,-,TGTGCCAGCAGCTTAGCCGGCAGGGGGCATTACGAGCAGTACTTC,CASSLAGRGHYEQYF
TRBJ1-4,TRBV5-4,-,-,TGTGCCAGCAGCCATCGGACGGGGATAAGTGAAAAACTGTTTTTT,CASSHRTGISEKLFF
TRBJ1-1,TRBV6-5,-,-,TGTGCCAGCAGTCGGCAGAAGAACACTGAAGCTTTCTTT,CASSRQKNTEAFF
TRBJ1-1,TRBV19,-,few,TGTGCCAGTAGTATAGGTACAGGTGAAACTGAAGCTTTCTTT,CASSIGTGETEAFF
TRBJ2-3,TRBV7-8,TRBD2,-,TGTGCCAGCAGCCCCCGGACTAGCGGGGGGGCGACAGATACGCAGTATTTT,CASSPRTSGGATDTQYF
TRBJ2-3,TRBV6-4,TRBD2,-,TGTGCCAGCAGTGTTAGCGGGGGTGTAGATACGCAGTATTTT,CASSVSGGVDTQYF
TRBJ2-3,TRBV11-1,-,-,TGTGCCAGCAGCTTAGGGACAGACACAGATACGCAGTATTTT,CASSLGTDTDTQYF
TRBJ2-1,TRBV29-1,TRBD1,-,TGCAGCGTTGAAGTACTTGGACAGGGGGCCGATGAGCAGTTCTTC,CSVEVLGQGADEQFF
TRBJ2-2,TRBV4-1,-,many,TGCGCCAGCAGCCAACGACAGGGAGGGAACACCGGGGAGCTGTTTTTT,CASSQRQGGNTGELFF
TRBJ1-3,TRBV19,-,-,TGTGCCAGTAGTATGAGGGGGAGAAACACCATATATTTT,CASSMRGRNTIYF
TRBJ2-1,TRBV10-3,TRBD2,-,TGTGCCATCAGCCCTGGACTAGCCGGTGAGCAGTTCTTC,CAISPGLAGEQFF
TRBJ2-7,TRBV5-1,-,-,TGCGCCAGCAGCCAGGACAGAGCGGGCGAGCAGTACTTC,CASSQDRAGEQYF
TRBJ1-6,TRBV5-6,TRBD1,-,TGTGCCAGCAGCTTGGATGGACAGGGGCCATCACCCCTCCACTTT,CASSLDGQGPSPLHF
TRBJ2-2,TRBV27,-,-,TGTGCCAGCAGTTTATCGGGGACCTGGAACACCGGGGAGCTGTTTTTT,CASSLSGTWNTGELFF
TRBJ1-2,TRBV7-9,-,-,TGTGCCAGCAGCTTAGGTACTGGGGGCATTGGCTACACCTTC,CASSLGTGGIGYTF
TRBJ2-5,TRBV5-1,TRBD2,-,TGCGCCAGCAGCTTCGGTAGCGGGAAAGAGACCCAGTACTTC,CASSFGSGKETQYF
TRBJ2-7,TRBV6-5,TRBD2,-,TGTGCCAGCAAACCCGTTAGCGGGGGGGCTTACGAGCAGTACTTC,CASKPVSGGAYEQYF
TRBJ1-1,TRBV9,-,-,TGTGCCAGCAGCGTCTGGGACCGAATGAACACTGAAGCTTTCTTT,CASSVWDRMNTEAFF
TRBJ2-1,TRBV7-2,TRBD1,-,TGTGCCAGCAGCCCAGGGGGAAAGAAGCAGTTCTTC,CASSPGGKKQFF
TRBJ2-2,TRBV10-2,TRBD2,-,TGCGCCAGCAGTGGCGGCGGGAGTTTCGCCGGGGAGCTGTTTTTT,CASSGGGSFAGELFF
TRBJ2-7,TRBV4-1,-,once,TGCGCCAGCAGCCAAGGAAGAGGGGGTGAGGGGGAGCAGTACTTC,CASSQGRGGEGEQYF
TRBJ2-1,TRBV5-1,-,-,TGCGCCAGCAGCTCGGGGGGCAACACACACAGAAATGAGCAGTTCTTC,CASSSGGNTHRNEQFF
TRBJ2-3,TRBV7-8,-,-,TGTGCCAGCAGCCCAATACTAGGGATTTATACGCAGTATTTT,CASSPILGIYTQYF
TRBJ2-1,TRBV2,-,-,TGTGCCAGCAGTCCCGGGACTCGAGAGATCAATGAGCAGTTCTTC,CASSPGTREINEQFF
TRBJ2-1,TRBV11-2,-,-,TGTGCCAGCAGCTTAGGGCGGAGCTCCTACAATGAGCAGTTCTTC,CASSLGRSSYNEQFF
TRBJ2-7,TRBV6-4,-,-,TGTGCCAGCAGTGACGAGCAGTACTTC,CASSDEQYF
TRBJ1-2,TRBV5-1,-,-,TGCGCCAGCGGCGAGGGGGATAACTATGGCTACACCTTC,CASGEGDNYGYTF
TRBJ2-3,TRBV9,-,-,TGTGCCAGCAGCGTAATAGGGGGGGGCACAGATACGCAGTATTTT,CASSVIGGGTDTQYF